The sequence of this T cell receptor beta chain was determined in a study of post-analysis software for immune sequencing data (dated by TCRdb to between 2015 and 2016). At the level of the whole study: Relapsing-remitting, secondary progressive and progressive-relapsing multiple sclerosis were recorded as disease courses, and subtype annotation was lacking for some patients. The patient repertoires were set against about 12 previously published healthy control repertoires from donors whose ages ranged from about 6 to 27 years. A subset of samples was prepared in parallel using single-end sample barcoding, then pooled and co-amplified after Illumina adapter ligation.

Study-wide conclusions, independent of this receptor: Strong co-clustering of samples prepared in the same batch was shown by direct clustering with F measure, prompting a batch-effect correction. The multiple sclerosis patient group was slightly younger than the control group. Multiple sclerosis patients had significantly lower normalized Chao1 diversity than controls, a result that suggests substantial peripheral T-cell clonal expansion. Significantly higher frequencies in patients than in controls were found for roughly 5 TRBV segments, including TRBV5-6, TRBV5-1 and TRBV20-1.

The CDR3 has 16 amino acids, counting the end cysteine and phenylalanine. Of the read, only the CDR3 DNA is kept; its 48 bases are in frame from base 1. Between the V and J ends, shortened by 4 bases and 0 bases respectively, the junction contains 13 bases. As encoded in the germline V gene, CDR1 is SQVTM while CDR2 is ANQGSEA. To demonstrate the VDJtools post-analysis software, TCR beta repertoires were profiled from the peripheral blood of some 12 young patients with multiple sclerosis. The patients with multiple sclerosis were children and adolescents between roughly 6 and 17 years of age. Libraries were constructed by PCR. Reads for this sample came from an Illumina HiSeq 2500. To reduce PCR and sequencing biases, unique molecular identifiers were incorporated into the TCR beta cDNA libraries. About 500,000 cDNA molecules were obtained for every 1 to 10 million input T cells, so each molecule roughly corresponded to one T cell. The patient libraries were prepared and sequenced with the same protocol used for the earlier healthy control dataset. Samples belonging to the same batch were prepared together, multiplexed and sequenced on a shared HiSeq lane. Processing in the source paper ran as follows. MIGEC handled the raw barcoded reads, throwing out single-read molecular identifier groups before consensus assembly and CDR3 extraction. Clonotype tables were post-analysed with VDJtools, and diversity was normalized by down-sampling all datasets to the smallest sample size. In repertoire overlap clustering, CDR3 amino acid sequences, but not nucleotide sequences, were matched to correct batch-related cross-sample contamination. TCRdb handled the public reads itself, with Q25 trimming in fastp and clone calling in MiXCR, and kept productive beta chains. Every CDR3 protein is listed once, alongside the most common genes and DNA of its rows. TCRdb's processing, not the study's, gives the V and J calls here. This sample is represented by around 400,000 distinct CDR3 sequences; approximately 42% of them were singletons. Together, the top ten hold approximately 7.7% of the sample.

This clonotype was detected only a few times. Its antigen is unknown. Base-call qualities are not available, and no considerably larger clone is one nucleotide away. Rearrangement joined TRBV29-1 to TRBJ2-6; too little of a D gene remains to name it. The TCR was taken from a girl aged 2 to 10 with multiple sclerosis. The sample consisted of blood. For the CDR3, the sequence is CSVVLWEPSGANVLTF. The DNA is TGCAGCGTTGTGTTATGGGAACCCTCTGGGGCCAACGTCCTGACTTTC.